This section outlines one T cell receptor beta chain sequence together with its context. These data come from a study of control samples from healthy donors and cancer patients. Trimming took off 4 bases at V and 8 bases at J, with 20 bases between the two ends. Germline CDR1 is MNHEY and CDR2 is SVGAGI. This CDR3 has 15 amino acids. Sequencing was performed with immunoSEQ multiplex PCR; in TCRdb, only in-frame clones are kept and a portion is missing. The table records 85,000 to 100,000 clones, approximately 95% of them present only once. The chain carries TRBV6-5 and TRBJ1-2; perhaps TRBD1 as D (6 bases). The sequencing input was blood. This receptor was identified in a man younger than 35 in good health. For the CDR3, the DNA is TGTGCCAGCAGTTCACTGACTCAGGGGTACATCGGCTACACCTTC. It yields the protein CASSSLTQGYIGYTF.